Listed below are T cell receptor beta chains from one sample, sequenced in a study of T cell responses to AZD1222 COVID-19 vaccine. Data came from immunoSEQ multiplex PCR; TCRdb stores just in-frame clones and leaves some out. The repertoire has about 160,000 clones, about 90% of them found once; the top ten carry roughly 3.8%. Sequences were derived from peripheral blood, sampled 28 days after the second AZD1222 dose. The receptors derive from an adult who received the AZD1222 COVID-19 vaccine. Each CDR3 is given with its conserved first and last residue. D genes are given only for firm matches. Expanded clones get a size class; other rows say once, few or many, or leave the size out.

NA	TRBV10-3	TRBJ1-4	NA	TGTGCCATCAGTGATGTGACAGTAAATGAAAAACTGTTTTTT	CAISDVTVNEKLFF
NA	TRBV7-9	TRBJ2-2	NA	TGTGCCAGCAGCTTAGTTGGTGCCAGCCCAAACACCGGGGAGCTGTTTTTT	CASSLVGASPNTGELFF
NA	TRBV12-3/TRBV12-4	TRBJ1-2	TRBD1	TGTGCCAGCAGTGCCGGGACAGACTATGGCTACACCTTC	CASSAGTDYGYTF
NA	TRBV19	TRBJ1-1	TRBD1	TGTGCCAGTAGTATCGGGACAGGATACATGAACACTGAAGCTTTCTTT	CASSIGTGYMNTEAFF
NA	TRBV6-5	TRBJ1-5	NA	TGTGCCAGCAGTTCCTTCCGAGGGGGGGGAAATCAGCCCCAGCATTTT	CASSSFRGGGNQPQHF
NA	TRBV4-3	TRBJ2-7	NA	TGCGCCAGCAGCCAAGACATAACAGGGATCTCCTACGAGCAGTACTTC	CASSQDITGISYEQYF
once	TRBV12-3/TRBV12-4	TRBJ1-4	NA	TGTGCTGCGTCGTGGGGGTTAGGTGAAAAACTGTTTTTT	CAASWGLGEKLFF
NA	TRBV5-1	TRBJ1-2	NA	TGCGCCAGCAGCTTGAACAGTGCATATGGCTACACCTTC	CASSLNSAYGYTF
NA	TRBV27	TRBJ1-1	NA	TGTGCCAGCAGTCAAGAGTGGGACGGAGGGTCCCTGGGCACTGAAGCTTTCTTT	CASSQEWDGGSLGTEAFF
NA	TRBV9	TRBJ1-1	NA	TGTGCCAGCAGCGTAATGGGGATGAACACTGAAGCTTTCTTT	CASSVMGMNTEAFF
NA	TRBV9	TRBJ2-7	NA	TGTGCCAGCAGCCCCCACGGTGAAGGCTCCTACGAGCAGTACTTC	CASSPHGEGSYEQYF
NA	TRBV7-9	TRBJ2-2	TRBD2	TGTGCCACCACCCGGGGGACTAGCGGGACCGCCGGGGAGCTGTTTTTT	CATTRGTSGTAGELFF
NA	TRBV19	TRBJ2-5	TRBD2	TGTGCCAGTAGTATCTCGGGGGGACCCCAAGAGACCCAGTACTTC	CASSISGGPQETQYF
NA	TRBV5-4	TRBJ1-3	NA	TGTGCCAGCAGCTCGATTGGACACCTCTCTGGAAACACCATATATTTT	CASSSIGHLSGNTIYF
NA	TRBV19	TRBJ1-5	NA	TGTGCCAGTAGTGTCATAACAGGGAATAGCAATCAGCCCCAGCATTTT	CASSVITGNSNQPQHF
once	TRBV6-5	TRBJ1-1	NA	TGTGCCAGCAGTTTCATGAACACTGAAGCTTTCTTT	CASSFMNTEAFF
NA	TRBV19	TRBJ1-6	NA	TGTGCCAGTAGTATAGAGGCAGGGTATTCACCCCTCCACTTT	CASSIEAGYSPLHF
NA	TRBV12-3/TRBV12-4	TRBJ1-2	NA	TGTGCCAGCAGGGTGTGGGGGAACTATGGCTACACCTTC	CASRVWGNYGYTF
once	TRBV14	TRBJ2-7	NA	TGTGCCAGCAGCCATCGCCTGGGAGCCTTTCACTACGAGCAGTACTTC	CASSHRLGAFHYEQYF
NA	TRBV11-3	TRBJ2-5	NA	TGTGCCAGCAGCACACCCGGGAACCTTAGAGAGACCCAGTACTTC	CASSTPGNLRETQYF
once	TRBV5-1	TRBJ1-2	TRBD1	TGCGCCAGCAGCTGGGGGACAGGGGATGGAGGCTACACCTTC	CASSWGTGDGGYTF
NA	TRBV5-4	TRBJ1-2	TRBD1	TGTGCCAGCAGCTTGGACAGGGGTAACTATGGCTACACCTTC	CASSLDRGNYGYTF
NA	TRBV7-9	TRBJ2-7	TRBD2	TGTGCCAGCAGCAATACGACTAGCGGGACCTACGAGCAGTACTTC	CASSNTTSGTYEQYF
NA	TRBV19	TRBJ2-5	NA	TGTGCCAATCCGACTGCCGATCAAGAGACCCAGTACTTC	CANPTADQETQYF
NA	TRBV7-9	TRBJ2-2	TRBD1	TGTGCCAGCAGATCATCGACAGGGAGGAACACCGGGGAGCTGTTTTTT	CASRSSTGRNTGELFF
NA	TRBV6-5	TRBJ1-1	TRBD1	TGTGCCAGCAGAGCAGGGGGCCCCAACACTGAAGCTTTCTTT	CASRAGGPNTEAFF
NA	TRBV7-2	TRBJ1-1	NA	TGTGCCAGCAGCAAGTCAAGGGAGCTGGACCCTAGAGCTTTCTTT	CASSKSRELDPRAFF
NA	TRBV19	TRBJ1-1	NA	TGTGCCAGTAGTATAGGAGGCCCTGCAGGAAACACTGAAGCTTTCTTT	CASSIGGPAGNTEAFF
once	TRBV4-1	TRBJ2-7	NA	TGCGCCAGCAGCCAAGGCCAGAGGGGCGAGCAGTACTTC	CASSQGQRGEQYF
NA	TRBV27	TRBJ2-3	TRBD2	TGTGCCAGCAGCCACGAGACTAGCGCAGATACGCAGTATTTT	CASSHETSADTQYF
once	TRBV4-2	TRBJ1-6	NA	TGTGCCAGCAGCCAAGTGAGCCCCCGAGCTCTAAATAATTCACCCCTCCACTTT	CASSQVSPRALNNSPLHF
NA	TRBV7-2	TRBJ2-2	NA	TGTGCCAGCAGCTTATCCCCGGCGAACACCGGGGAGCTGTTTTTT	CASSLSPANTGELFF
NA	TRBV29-1	TRBJ1-1	NA	TGCAGCGTTGTGTCGGGCACTGAAGCTTTCTTT	CSVVSGTEAFF
NA	TRBV11-2	TRBJ2-5	NA	TGTGCCAGCAGCTTATTTCGGGGCGGGGAGACCCAGTACTTC	CASSLFRGGETQYF
NA	TRBV3-1/TRBV3-2	TRBJ2-7	NA	TGTGCCAGCAGAGGTTCCTACGAGCAGTACTTC	CASRGSYEQYF
NA	TRBV12-3/TRBV12-4	TRBJ1-2	NA	TGTGCCAGCAGTTCACCGGGATACGGTGGCTACACCTTC	CASSSPGYGGYTF
NA	TRBV19	TRBJ1-6	NA	TGTGCCAGTATGGGCAGGGGCTATAATTCACCCCTCCACTTT	CASMGRGYNSPLHF
NA	TRBV19	TRBJ1-1	NA	TGTGCCAGTAGTATCGGGGGCTACATGAACACTGAAGCTTTCTTT	CASSIGGYMNTEAFF
NA	TRBV25-1	TRBJ1-2	NA	TGTGCCAGCAGTACGGAAGGGGGACGCTATGGCTACACCTTC	CASSTEGGRYGYTF
NA	TRBV28	TRBJ1-2	NA	TGTGCCAGCCTTTTGAGCAGGGATTCGGGCTACACCTTC	CASLLSRDSGYTF
NA	TRBV6-1	TRBJ2-7	NA	TGTGCCAGCAGTGACGCGGGGATCGACTACGAGCAGTACTTC	CASSDAGIDYEQYF
NA	TRBV19	TRBJ1-1	NA	TGTGCCAGTAGTATAGTTAGGGACACTGAAGCTTTCTTT	CASSIVRDTEAFF
once	TRBV5-1	TRBJ2-5	TRBD1	TGCGCCAGCAGCATACTCGGGACAGGAGTCGGGGAGACCCAGTACTTC	CASSILGTGVGETQYF
NA	TRBV30	TRBJ1-3	TRBD1	TGTGCCTGGAGTGGCCAGGGGGGATCTGGAAACACCATATATTTT	CAWSGQGGSGNTIYF
NA	TRBV19	TRBJ1-3	NA	TGTGCCAGTAGTATTGCCCCCGGTGGACACGAAACCTCTGGAAACACCATATATTTT	CASSIAPGGHETSGNTIYF
NA	TRBV3-1/TRBV3-2	TRBJ2-1	TRBD2	TGTGCCAGCAGCCAATATCGACTAGCGGGAGGCAATGAGCAGTTCTTC	CASSQYRLAGGNEQFF
NA	TRBV11-1	TRBJ2-1	TRBD2	TGTGCCAGCAGCCCAGGACTAGCGGCCTACAATGAGCAGTTCTTC	CASSPGLAAYNEQFF
NA	TRBV4-2	TRBJ1-6	NA	TGTGCCAGCAGCCCTGGACAGCAGGATTCACCCCTCCACTTT	CASSPGQQDSPLHF
NA	TRBV30	TRBJ1-4	NA	TGTGCCTGGAGTGCCCGGGACACGATGGGAGAAAAACTGTTTTTT	CAWSARDTMGEKLFF
once	TRBV5-4	TRBJ2-7	NA	TGTGCCAGCAGGACAGAACAGGGTTACGAGCAGTACTTC	CASRTEQGYEQYF
NA	TRBV24-1	TRBJ1-1	NA	TGTGCCACCCACTCAGGGAGGGGCACTGAAGCTTTCTTT	CATHSGRGTEAFF
NA	TRBV7-2	TRBJ2-3	TRBD2	TGTGCCAGCACCCACCCGTTGGCGGGGGGTCAAGATACGCAGTATTTT	CASTHPLAGGQDTQYF